The present TCR beta chain was sequenced within a study of Graves' ophthalmopathy and Graves' hyperthyroidism. Beta-chain TCR CDR3 regions were amplified from RNA transcripts. First-round RT-PCR employed HTBI primers, with a second-round multiplex PCR after it. One entry per CDR3 protein, called by TCRdb with MiXCR from the multiplex PCR reads. This sample has approximately 45,000 distinct CDR3 sequences; roughly 52% occur once, and the top ten carry about 25%. The sample consisted of peripheral blood. This clonotype was sampled from an adult man with Graves' ophthalmopathy.

CDR3 protein: CASSRPGQGWNEQFF. In DNA form, the CDR3 reads TGTGCCAGTAGTAGGCCGGGACAGGGTTGGAATGAGCAGTTCTTC. The rearrangement joins TRBV19 to TRBJ2-1; TRBD1 matches at 9 bases. Germline V gene sequence: CDR1 LNHDA, CDR2 SQIVND (reference sequence). The CDR3 length is 15 residues. V shed 4 bases, J shed 7 bases, and the junction held 8 bases outside the gene matches.